This record covers a single TCR beta chain. Ten or more counts support this clonotype. This receptor's antigen is unknown. One base away there is no much larger clone; base qualities are not given. Sequencer: Illumina NovaSeq 6000. Synthesis of TCR cDNA relied on 5'RACE template switching, a step that introduced a universal primer site along with unique molecular identifiers. Priming for cDNA synthesis came from both the TCR alpha and TCR beta constant segments. Two PCR steps were used to amplify libraries, with sample barcodes and sequencing adapters being added in the second step. Sequencing of libraries was performed on Illumina HiSeq 2500 (2x100 bp) or NovaSeq (2x150 bp). The authors' pipeline ran thus. MIGEC handled demultiplexing of reads and collapsing into UMI consensus sequences, while MiXCR performed V(D)J alignment. Vaccine-responding clonotypes were defined with edgeR using replicate PBMC samples, requiring FDR below 0.01 and a log2 fold change above 5 up to day 15. Each bulk clonotype was labeled CD4 or CD8 based on which sequenced repertoire, CD4 or CD8, contained the clonotype at higher abundance. TCRdb reprocessed the public reads (quality trimming at Q25 with fastp, clone calling with MiXCR) and kept in-frame beta chains. Entries are consolidated by CDR3 protein sequence, retaining the most common genes and DNA. V and J calls and clone size were set by TCRdb, not the authors. Here the sample has around 310,000 distinct CDR3 sequences; around 3.6% occur a single time. The ten largest clonotypes hold 23% of the sample.

Per the germline V gene (reference sequence), MNHNY is the CDR1 and SVGAGI is the CDR2. The CDR3 starts with the cysteine, ends with the phenylalanine, and has 17 residues. Only the CDR3 part of the read is kept: 51 bases, read in frame from the first base. The junction carries 23 bases between V and J, which are trimmed by 2 bases and 7 bases respectively. This sample is part of a study of T cells after yellow fever vaccination (dated by TCRdb to about 2019). Regarding the complete study: Libraries from fractions with low cell numbers were prepared with the SMART-Seq v4 Ultra Low Input RNA kit. To follow T-cell clones before and after both primary and booster YFV17D yellow fever vaccination, bulk TCR alpha and beta repertoires underwent longitudinal sequencing. Two healthy male donors, one aged 18 to 29 and one aged 30 to 39 years, were included in the cohort. Blood was drawn at multiple timepoints before and after primary and secondary immunization, with bulk PBMC replicates and cell subsets isolated. Study-wide conclusions, independent of this receptor: The study included only two donors, which limits how far the findings can be generalized. A small fraction of clonotypes appeared in both the CD4 and CD8 compartments, likely as a result of convergent recombination. FACS-sorted repertoires could contain abundant contaminating clonotypes from the bulk population, so computational filtering was required. The secondary T-cell response was weaker than the primary response but faster, peaking on day 5 instead of day 15. After the booster, most clones that had expanded after primary vaccination were detected again (around 96% of CD4 and around nine tenths of CD8), suggesting broad maintenance of memory.

The treatment or condition label here, explained by the study, means: live attenuated yellow fever vaccine strain. At every blood-draw timepoint, two biological replicates of bulk PBMCs were collected. A standard Ficoll-Paque protocol was used to isolate PBMCs from peripheral blood. RNA was extracted with TriZol from bulk PBMCs, CD4 and CD8 fractions, and dextramer-positive and dextramer-negative fractions. This sequence originates from a man younger than 35 who received the YFV17D yellow fever vaccine. The source was PBMCs, collected on the day of the yellow fever booster vaccination. The chain is encoded by TRBV6-6 joined to TRBJ1-2, with a tentative D gene TRBD1 over 6 matching bases. CDR3 protein: CASSYTSGTPVSGGYTF. The DNA sequence follows: TGTGCCAGCAGTTACACCTCCGGGACACCCGTCAGTGGTGGCTACACCTTC.